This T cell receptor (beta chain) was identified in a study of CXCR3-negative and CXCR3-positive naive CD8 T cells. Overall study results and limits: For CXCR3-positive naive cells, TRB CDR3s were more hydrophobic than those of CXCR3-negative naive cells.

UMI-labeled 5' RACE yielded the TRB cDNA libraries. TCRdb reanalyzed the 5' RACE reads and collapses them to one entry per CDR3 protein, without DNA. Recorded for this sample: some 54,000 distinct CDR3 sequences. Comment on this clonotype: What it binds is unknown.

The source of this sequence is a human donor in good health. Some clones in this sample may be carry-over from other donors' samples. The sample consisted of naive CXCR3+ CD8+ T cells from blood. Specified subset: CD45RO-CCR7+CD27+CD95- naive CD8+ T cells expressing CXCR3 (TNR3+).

The CDR3 sequence is CASGRVVDNPNQPQHF. The chain joins TRBV21-1 to TRBJ1-5; the TCRdb call, TRBD1, lacks DNA for checking. TRBV21-1 is deemed a pseudogene. There are 16 residues in the CDR3.